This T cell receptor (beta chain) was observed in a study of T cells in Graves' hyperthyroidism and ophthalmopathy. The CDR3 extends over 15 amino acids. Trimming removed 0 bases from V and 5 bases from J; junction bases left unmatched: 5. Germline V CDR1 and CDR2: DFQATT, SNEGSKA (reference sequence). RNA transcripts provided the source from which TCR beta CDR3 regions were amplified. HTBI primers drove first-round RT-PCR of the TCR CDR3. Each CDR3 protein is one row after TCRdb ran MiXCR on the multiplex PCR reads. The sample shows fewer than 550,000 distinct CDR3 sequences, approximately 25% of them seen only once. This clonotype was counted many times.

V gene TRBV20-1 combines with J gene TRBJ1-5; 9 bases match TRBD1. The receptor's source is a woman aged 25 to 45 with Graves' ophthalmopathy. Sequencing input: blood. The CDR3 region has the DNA TGCAGTGCTAGAGACCGACAGGGGGGGGATCAGCCCCAGCATTTT. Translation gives CSARDRQGGDQPQHF.